This T cell receptor (beta chain) comes out of a study of blood T cell repertoires in COVID-19. Across the whole study: Samples of COVID-19 (acute and convalescent) were obtained from the United States, Italy and Spain. The analysed material was cDNA or gDNA that came from T cells, B-cell-depleted T cells, or PBMCs.

The junction had 4 bases not matched to a gene; V was cut back by 2 bases and J by 10 bases. Germline-derived CDR1 and CDR2 are SGHNT and YENEEA. The CDR3 totals 12 residues. Authors' processing steps: Amplifying reference gene primers gave estimates of nucleated cell counts. Sequenced by immunoSEQ multiplex PCR; TCRdb stores in-frame clones only, minus some. V, J and clone size are those of that table, while D and trimming were read from the DNA. The table records 200,000 or so clones, roughly 76% of them present only once. The chain carries TRBV11-3 and TRBJ1-1; 7 bases are shared with TRBD1. The receptor was derived from an elderly woman with COVID-19, enrolled during active disease. The sample was peripheral blood. CDR3 sequence: CASSLHQGGAFF. The CDR3, as DNA: TGTGCCAGCAGCTTACACCAGGGGGGAGCTTTCTTT.